Listed here are 28 T cell receptor beta chains from one sample, sequenced in a study of T cells generated in artificial thymic organoids. Separate semi-nested PCRs amplified TCRalpha and TCRbeta libraries using constant-region reverse primers in TRAC or TRBC. MiXCR, applied by TCRdb to the 5' RACE reads, yields one record per CDR3 protein. The repertoire consists of 7,000 to 10,000 distinct CDR3 sequences, with approximately 20% occurring once and the leading ten covering 1.4%. Sequenced input: naive CD8+ T cells from the thymus. The sample's subset: CD3+TCRalphabeta+CD8SP T cells; for blood, CD45RO-CCR7+ naive CD8+ T cells. These receptors all come from a human donor who gave cord blood stem cells for thymic organoid culture, a cardiac surgery patient who gave postnatal thymus, or a blood donor (not recorded which).

V gene TRBV18 combines with J gene TRBJ2-1; tentative D call: TRBD1 (5 bases). Germline CDR1 is KGHSH and CDR2 is LQKENI. The CDR3 length is 15 residues. V gave up 0 bases and J gave up 8 bases, with 14 bases separating them. Written as DNA, the CDR3 is TGTGCCAGCTCACCACCGTGGGCAGGGTTCGATGAGCAGTTCTTC. It encodes CASSPPWAGFDEQFF.

This clonotype qualifies as medium-sized. The chain has TRBV4-1 and TRBJ1-6, with D unclear. V was pared by 1 base and J by 11 bases, with 15 bases between. This CDR3 has 15 amino acids. Germline V gene lookup returns CDR1 MGHRA and CDR2 YSYEKL. In nucleotides, the CDR3 is TGCGCCAGCAGCCAAGGAGGGTTCGATGGTACACCCCTCCACTTT. Residues: CASSQGGFDGTPLHF.

In its sample, this clonotype was seen many times. This rearrangement joins TRBV12-3 or TRBV12-4 to TRBJ2-5, with TRBD2 matching over 8 bases. The CDR3 extends over 15 amino acids. V dropped 5 bases and J dropped 5; count of bases not matched to a gene: 10. The CDR3 DNA reads TGTGCCAGCAGTCCGCCGAGCGGGGGCAGGGAGACCCAGTACTTC. Its protein product is CASSPPSGGRETQYF.

Judged by abundance, this clonotype is medium-sized. The rearrangement joins TRBV19 to TRBJ2-2; the D is unclear. V gave up 8 bases and J gave up 6 bases, with 13 bases separating them. Germline V gene sequence: CDR1 LNHDA, CDR2 SQIVND (reference sequence). This CDR3 spans 13 amino acids. DNA of the CDR3: TGTGCCAGTGCCCTTACGTCTGCCGGGGAGCTGTTTTTT. This encodes CASALTSAGELFF.

This rearrangement joins TRBV3-1 to TRBJ2-5; unclear D gene. Trimming cost V 1 base and J 7 bases, with 19 bases left between them. The CDR3 has 16 residues. Germline values: CDR1 LGHDT, CDR2 YNNKEL (reference sequence). The CDR3 here is CASSQVLPTIEGTQYF. In DNA form, the CDR3 reads TGTGCCAGCAGCCAAGTACTACCCACGATTGAAGGGACCCAGTACTTC.

This clonotype was seen ten or more times. The V gene is TRBV20-1, the J gene TRBJ2-1, with TRBD2 matching over 10 bases. Germline V gene sequence: CDR1 DFQATT, CDR2 SNEGSKA (reference sequence). There are 16 residues in the CDR3. V was pared by 2 bases and J by 3 bases, with 7 bases of the junction left unmatched. The DNA of the CDR3 is TGCAGTGCTAGAATGAGGTGGACTAGCGGCTACAATGAGCAGTTCTTC. Translating gives CSARMRWTSGYNEQFF.

Relative to its sample, this clonotype is medium-sized (0.01 to 0.1%). The gene calls are TRBV28 and TRBJ2-3; 7 nucleotides agree with TRBD2. This CDR3 has 15 residues. Trimming took 2 bases from V and 5 from J; bases not matched to a gene: 7. CDR1 and CDR2 (germline): MDHEN, SYDVKM. CDR3 sequence (DNA): TGTGCCAGCAGTTTAAAGGCGGGAGCGGGAGATACGCAGTATTTT. The encoded protein is CASSLKAGAGDTQYF.

This clonotype is labeled as medium-sized. J is TRBJ2-1 and V is TRBV9; D is unclear. The V end was cut by 1 base, the J end by 0 bases, with 11 bases between. The CDR3 extends over 16 amino acids. Germline V gene data show CDR1 as SGDLS and CDR2 as YYNGEE. The CDR3 nucleotides are TGTGCCAGCAGCGTATATATGGCAAGCTCCTACAATGAGCAGTTCTTC. Translated: CASSVYMASSYNEQFF. Variable domain in full (rest from reference TRBV9 and TRBJ2-1): DSGVTQTPKHLITATGQRVTLRCSPRSGDLSVYWYQQSLDQGLQFLIQYYNGEERAKGNILERFSAQQFPDLHSELNLSSLELGDSALYFCASSVYMASSYNEQFFGPGTRLTVL.

This clonotype is judged medium-sized. CDR3 amino acids: CASSLKGLAGVVSTYNEQFF. CDR3 DNA: TGTGCCAGCAGCCTCAAGGGGCTAGCGGGAGTCGTGAGCACCTACAATGAGCAGTTCTTC. The gene calls are TRBV11-2 and TRBJ2-1; 10 nucleotides line up with TRBD2. From germline, CDR1 is SGHAT and CDR2 FQNNGV. J lost 2 bases, V lost 5 bases, and 18 bases had no gene match. The length of the CDR3 is 20 residues. Filled out from reference TRBV11-2 and TRBJ2-1, the complete variable domain reads EAGVAQSPRYKIIEKRQSVAFWCNPISGHATLYWYQQILGQGPKLLIQFQNNGVVDDSQLPKDRFSAERLKGVDSTLKIQPAKLEDSAVYLCASSLKGLAGVVSTYNEQFFGPGTRLTVL.

This clonotype is categorized as medium-sized. This sequence joins TRBV6-2 or TRBV6-3 and TRBJ1-2; D gene uncertain. Trimming left V 5 bases short and J 4 bases short, with 8 bases between. In germline, CDR1 is MNHEY, CDR2 SVGEGT. The CDR3 is 12 amino acids. The CDR3 DNA is TGTGCCAGCAGTCCCTGGTTCTATGGCTACACCTTC. Amino acid sequence: CASSPWFYGYTF.

This clonotype was detected ten times or more. The V and J genes are TRBV3-1 and TRBJ2-1; weak D call: TRBD2 (5 bases). CDR1 and CDR2 (germline): LGHDT, YNNKEL (reference sequence). The germline V and J ends were trimmed by 0 bases and 6 bases, with 18 bases remaining between them. CDR3 length: 17 residues. The CDR3 loop is CASSQEALDRFGNEQFF. In nucleotides, the CDR3 is TGTGCCAGCAGCCAAGAGGCACTAGACCGGTTCGGCAATGAGCAGTTCTTC.

By frequency in the sample, this clonotype is medium-sized. CDR3 protein: CASSLLGGEETQYF. The CDR3 DNA reads as TGTGCCAGCAGTTTATTAGGGGGGGAAGAGACCCAGTACTTC. The chain uses TRBV12-3 or TRBV12-4 and TRBJ2-5; D might be TRBD2 (7 bases). The CDR3 extends over 14 amino acids. Trimming removed 2 bases at V and 3 bases at J, with 10 bases between.

Sample share makes this clonotype medium-sized. This rearrangement joins TRBV28 to TRBJ1-2; the D is unclear. The ends were cut back, 5 bases at V and 1 base at J, with 14 bases in the middle. This CDR3 has 15 amino acids. CDR1 is MDHEN, CDR2 SYDVKM, per germline. The CDR3 reads CASSQTLRLNYGYTF. DNA for the CDR3: TGTGCCAGCAGTCAAACGTTGCGTCTTAACTATGGCTACACCTTC.

CDR3 nucleotide sequence: TGTGCCAGTCGACAGGGGGACAATGAGCAGTTCTTC. Encoded protein: CASRQGDNEQFF. The V and J genes are TRBV11-2 and TRBJ2-1; TRBD1 aligns across 9 bases. Per the germline V gene, CDR1 is SGHAT and CDR2 is FQNNGV. V was clipped by 9 bases and J by 5 bases; unmatched bases: 2. The CDR3 runs 12 residues.

This sequence joins TRBV28 and TRBJ1-4; D unclear. The CDR3 extends over 11 amino acids. Germline CDR1 is MDHEN and CDR2 is SYDVKM. V lost 6 bases to trimming and J lost 8 bases, with 7 bases between them. CDR3 amino acids: CASRLREKLFF. Here the CDR3 DNA reads TGTGCCAGCAGATTAAGAGAAAAACTGTTTTTT.

Details on this clonotype: A single base separates this from a much larger clone, so it may be a read error. J is TRBJ2-1 and V is TRBV20-1; weak D call: TRBD2 (6 bases). Germline values: CDR1 DFQATT, CDR2 SNEGSKA (reference sequence). CDR3 length: 16 amino acids. The ends were cut back, 1 base at V and 2 bases at J, with 15 bases in the middle. CDR3 sequence (DNA): TGCAGTGCTAGAGTACCGACTGGCGGGACCTACAATGAGCAGTTCTTC. Encoded protein: CSARVPTGGTYNEQFF.

A remark on this clonotype: A much larger clone differs from this one at a single base, so this may be a read error. The V call is TRBV27, the J call TRBJ2-5; 10 bases agree with TRBD2. Germline V gives CDR1 MNHEY, CDR2 SMNVEV (reference sequence). CDR3 length: 15 amino acids. V gave up 2 bases and J gave up 11 bases; unmatched junction bases: 11. The CDR3, as DNA: TGTGCCAGCAGTTTACGAGCGGGAGGGCGGGAGGCGCAGTACTTC. Protein product: CASSLRAGGREAQYF.

This clonotype qualifies as medium-sized. V is TRBV11-2 and J is TRBJ2-1; no clear D. Germline CDR1 and CDR2: SGHAT and FQNNGV. V lost 5 bases to trimming and J lost 4 bases, with 9 bases between them. This CDR3 spans 13 amino acids. CDR3 residues: CASSLWSYNEQFF. The CDR3 bases are TGTGCCAGCAGCCTATGGTCTTACAATGAGCAGTTCTTC.

The genes are TRBV2 and TRBJ1-2; D is unclear. The V end lost 2 bases, the J end lost 5 bases, and 12 bases lay between the germline ends. This CDR3 has 14 residues. Germline CDR1 reads SNHLY; CDR2 reads FYNNEI. DNA for the CDR3: TGTGCCAGCAGTGAAAGTCCAGAGTTATATGGCTACACCTTC. Residues: CASSESPELYGYTF.

This clonotype counts as medium-sized. The chain is built from TRBV4-1 and TRBJ1-5; no clear D. Germline CDR1 MGHRA, CDR2 YSYEKL. The CDR3 is 14 amino acids. The V end was cut by 0 bases, the J end by 7 bases, with 10 bases between. CDR3 nucleotide sequence: TGCGCCAGCAGCCAAGAACAGTTGCAACAGCCCCAGCATTTT. Protein product: CASSQEQLQQPQHF.

The chain employs TRBV7-9 and TRBJ2-7, with 7 bases lining up with TRBD1. V was pared by 4 bases and J by 5 bases, with 17 bases of the junction left unmatched. The CDR3 extends over 17 amino acids. Germline loops: CDR1 SEHNR, CDR2 FQNEAQ (reference sequence). CDR3 bases: TGTGCCAGCAGCTCTGATCAGGGCAGGGGGTCGCTCCACGAGCAGTACTTC. Translation: CASSSDQGRGSLHEQYF.

The V and J genes are TRBV12-3 or TRBV12-4 and TRBJ1-1, with D possibly TRBD1 on 6 matching bases. The V gene lost 3 bases and the J gene lost 4 bases, with 18 bases spanning the gap. The CDR3 totals 16 residues. In DNA form, the CDR3 reads TGTGCCAGCAGTTTTAGGCGGGGGGGGCAGAGCACTGAAGCTTTCTTT. Its protein is CASSFRRGGQSTEAFF.

This sequence joins TRBV5-1 and TRBJ2-1, with 10 bases fitting TRBD2. Per the germline V gene, CDR1 is SGHRS and CDR2 is YFSETQ. This CDR3 has 18 amino acids. J lost 3 bases, V lost 0 bases, and 9 bases had no gene match. The CDR3 nucleotides are TGCGCCAGCAGCTTGGGAGGGACTAGCGACCGATTCTACAATGAGCAGTTCTTC. Translating it yields CASSLGGTSDRFYNEQFF.

This clonotype is termed medium-sized (0.01 to 0.1%). The chain is built from TRBV28 and TRBJ2-3; D not resolved. CDR1 is MDHEN and CDR2 is SYDVKM in the germline V gene. Trimming shortened V by 1 base and J by 4 bases, and 6 bases separated the two germline ends. The CDR3 consists of 13 residues. The CDR3 region has the DNA TGTGCCAGCAGTTTATTGGGTCCAGATACGCAGTATTTT. Encoded protein: CASSLLGPDTQYF.

The sample holds one count of this clonotype. A much larger clone differs from this one at a single base, so this may be a read error. This chain joins TRBV10-3 and TRBJ2-3, with D perhaps TRBD1 (6 bases). The CDR3 is 14 residues long. Germline V gene lookup returns CDR1 ENHRY and CDR2 SYGVKD. The DNA of the CDR3 is TGTGCCATCAGTGACAGGGGTGGAGCAGATATGCAGTATTTT. It encodes CAISDRGGADMQYF.

This clonotype is deemed medium-sized. The chain recombines TRBV28 with TRBJ2-7, with 7 bases fitting TRBD2. After removal of 6 bases from V and 2 bases from J, the junction contained 13 bases not matched to a gene. The CDR3 has 16 residues. CDR1 is MDHEN, CDR2 SYDVKM, per germline. The CDR3 region is CASSPVAGEEAYEQYF. The CDR3 DNA follows: TGTGCCAGCAGCCCCGTCGCGGGAGAAGAAGCCTACGAGCAGTACTTC. Together with reference TRBV28 and TRBJ2-7, the CDR3 gives the full variable domain: DVKVTQSSRYLVKRTGEKVFLECVQDMDHENMFWYRQDPGLGLRLIYFSYDVKMKEKGDIPEGYSVSREKKERFSLILESASTNQTSMYLCASSPVAGEEAYEQYFGPGTRLTVT.

This clonotype was detected ten times or more. The V call is TRBV7-9, the J call TRBJ1-2; D is undetermined. The V end lost 5 bases, the J end lost 1 base, and 23 bases lay between the germline ends. The CDR3 is made up of 18 amino acids. CDR1 is SEHNR and CDR2 is FQNEAQ in the germline V gene (reference sequence). CDR3 loop: CASSPRLGPRESNYGYTF. The DNA for the CDR3 is TGTGCCAGCAGCCCAAGACTTGGACCGAGGGAGAGTAACTATGGCTACACCTTC.

V usage is TRBV28 and J usage is TRBJ2-3; D gene uncertain. This CDR3 has 15 residues. Germline CDR1 and CDR2: MDHEN and SYDVKM. V lost 5 bases to trimming and J lost 0 bases, with 12 bases between them. The DNA for the CDR3 is TGTGCCAGCAGTCCAATGACATTAAGCACAGATACGCAGTATTTT. Its protein is CASSPMTLSTDTQYF.